The 10 T cell receptor beta chains given below trace back to one sample, sequenced in a study of graft-versus-host responses after intestinal transplantation. Using immunoSEQ multiplex PCR, the repertoire was profiled, and TCRdb retains in-frame clones only, with some absent. The table has over 65,000 clones, 80% to 95% seen once. The source material was PBMCs, sampled 98 days after intestinal transplantation. The source is a human patient who received an intestinal transplant, so some T cells may come from the graft donor.

The chain carries TRBV5-4 and TRBJ2-7; tentatively, D is TRBD1 (5 bases). The CDR3 consists of 12 residues. Trimming pared 1 base from V and 5 bases from J, leaving 7 bases between. The germline V gene has CDR1 SGHNT and CDR2 YYREEE (reference sequence). For the CDR3, the DNA is TGTGCCAGCAGCTTGTCAGGGAACGAGCAGTACTTC. Protein sequence: CASSLSGNEQYF.

The chain carries TRBV29-1 and TRBJ1-2, with 7 bases that match TRBD1. Losses at the gene ends were 2 bases for V and 4 bases for J; bases not matched to a gene: 10. CDR1 is SQVTM and CDR2 is ANQGSEA in the germline V gene. The CDR3 extends over 15 amino acids. CDR3 coding DNA: TGCAGCGTTGAACGGGGGGCAGGGGGGGTCTATGGCTACACCTTC. Its translation: CSVERGAGGVYGYTF.

The chain has TRBV4-2 and TRBJ2-1, with 9 nucleotides matching TRBD2. V lost 1 base, J lost 5 bases, and 3 bases stayed unmatched. The length of the CDR3 is 15 residues. Per germline, CDR1 LGHNA and CDR2 YNFKEQ. CDR3 sequence (DNA): TGTGCCAGCAGCCAAGTCGCTAGCGGGGACAATGAGCAGTTCTTC. It is translated as CASSQVASGDNEQFF.

CDR3 protein: CASSSRQNTEAFF. In nucleotides, the CDR3 is TGTGCCAGCAGTTCGAGGCAGAACACTGAAGCTTTCTTT. The gene calls are TRBV27 and TRBJ1-1; D unresolved. Germline values: CDR1 MNHEY, CDR2 SMNVEV (reference sequence). Trimming left V 4 bases short and J 1 base short, with 7 bases between. The CDR3 runs to 13 residues.

The chain employs TRBV11-2 and TRBJ2-5; 10 bases match TRBD2. The germline V gene has CDR1 SGHAT and CDR2 FQNNGV. This CDR3 is 19 amino acids long. V lost 5 bases, J lost 2 bases, and 17 bases stayed unmatched. Here the CDR3 reads CASSTYGLAADPIQETQYF. The DNA of the CDR3 is TGTGCCAGCAGCACGTACGGACTAGCGGCGGATCCTATACAAGAGACCCAGTACTTC.

The genes are TRBV7-3 and TRBJ2-7, with 13 bases that match TRBD2. Unmatched junction bases numbered 9, after V lost 3 bases and J lost 7 bases. This CDR3 is 16 amino acids long. The V gene's germline CDR1 is SGHTA and CDR2 FQGTGA. The CDR3 spells CASSFGLAGAQEEQYF. The CDR3 nucleotides are TGTGCCAGCAGCTTTGGACTAGCGGGGGCCCAGGAGGAGCAGTACTTC.

V usage is TRBV6-5 and J usage is TRBJ1-3; maybe TRBD1 (5 bases). Trimming removed 1 base at V and 4 bases at J, with 14 bases between. Per the germline V gene, CDR1 is MNHEY and CDR2 is SVGAGI. The CDR3 runs 16 residues. CDR3 bases: TGTGCCAGCAGTTACTTTCCCGGGACTTTAGGAAACACCATATATTTT. Its translation is CASSYFPGTLGNTIYF.

The CDR3 reads CASSGRGTSGYEQYF. The CDR3 nucleotides are TGTGCCAGCAGCGGACGGGGGACTAGCGGTTACGAGCAGTACTTC. This chain links TRBV5-4 with TRBJ2-7; 11 bases are a match to TRBD2. The germline V gene has CDR1 SGHNT and CDR2 YYREEE (reference sequence). Trimming cost V 4 bases and J 4 bases; bases outside gene matches: 7. This CDR3 is built from 15 residues.

The CDR3 is CASSLDFSGQFGNSPLHF. Written as DNA, the CDR3 is TGTGCCAGCAGCTTGGATTTCTCGGGACAGTTTGGAAATTCACCCCTCCACTTT. The V gene is TRBV5-4, the J gene TRBJ1-6; 7 bases map to TRBD1. V lost 0 bases to trimming and J lost 7 bases; unmatched junction nucleotides: 13. CDR1 is SGHNT, CDR2 YYREEE, per germline (reference sequence). The CDR3 runs to 18 residues.

J is TRBJ2-7 and V is TRBV2; 10 bases are a match to TRBD2. V lost 4 bases to trimming and J lost 7 bases; unmatched junction nucleotides: 16. This CDR3 contains 17 residues. Germline V gene data show CDR1 as SNHLY and CDR2 as FYNNEI. The CDR3 is CASSGDIMLAGDGEQYF. DNA of the CDR3: TGTGCCAGCAGTGGAGACATCATGCTAGCGGGAGATGGTGAGCAGTACTTC. The full variable domain, completed using reference TRBV2 and TRBJ2-7, is EPEVTQTPSHQVTQMGQEVILRCVPISNHLYFYWYRQILGQKVEFLVSFYNNEISEKSEIFDDQFSVERPDGSNFTLKIRSTKLEDSAMYFCASSGDIMLAGDGEQYFGPGTRLTVT.